These 16 T cell receptor beta chains share one sample of origin, sequenced in a study of T cell repertoires in cytomegalovirus infection. TCRdb recomputed calls from the reads with MiXCR, one row per CDR3 protein. The sample carries approximately 500,000 distinct CDR3 sequences, 11% recorded once. Sequenced material: PBMCs. All receptors derive from a human donor in good health (CMV status not recorded). Some clones in this sample may be carry-over from other donors' samples.

This clonotype has a handful of counts. This rearrangement joins TRBV29-1 to TRBJ1-1; 9 nucleotides agree with TRBD1. Germline loops: CDR1 SQVTM, CDR2 ANQGSEA. V gave up 6 bases and J gave up 1 base; unmatched junction bases: 3. This CDR3 has 13 amino acids. For the CDR3, the DNA is TGCAGCGTACCGGGACAGGGGAACACTGAAGCTTTCTTT. Protein product: CSVPGQGNTEAFF.

This clonotype was recorded many times. The rearrangement uses TRBV7-3 and TRBJ2-5; TRBD1 matches 7 bases. V lost 4 bases to trimming and J lost 1 base; unmatched junction nucleotides: 6. Germline assignment: CDR1 SGHTA and CDR2 FQGTGA. The CDR3 is 15 amino acids. CDR3 coding DNA: TGTGCCAGCAGCTCAGAGGCAGGGGGCCAAGAGACCCAGTACTTC. Translation: CASSSEAGGQETQYF.

The rearrangement joins TRBV20-1 to TRBJ2-1, with a tentative D call TRBD2 (5 bases). The CDR3 has 13 amino acids. Trimming removed 3 bases at V and 1 base at J, with 7 bases between. The germline V gene encodes CDR1 DFQATT and CDR2 SNEGSKA (reference sequence). This CDR3 is CSARRDSYNEQFF. Here the CDR3 DNA reads TGCAGTGCTAGGAGGGATTCCTACAATGAGCAGTTCTTC.

This clonotype was picked up many times. The rearrangement links TRBV7-9 to TRBJ2-7, with 8 bases lining up with TRBD1. The CDR3 sequence is 14 residues long. Germline-derived CDR1 and CDR2 are SEHNR and FQNEAQ (reference sequence). Germline trimming cut 1 base from V and 7 bases from J; bases unmatched to any gene: 6. CDR3 bases: TGTGCCAGCAGCTTAGGCAGGGGGCTGGAAGAGCAGTACTTC. This encodes CASSLGRGLEEQYF.

The chain is built from TRBV9 and TRBJ2-2, with D perhaps TRBD1 (5 bases). The CDR3 is 15 residues long. Germline V gene data show CDR1 as SGDLS and CDR2 as YYNGEE. The ends were cut back, 2 bases at V and 7 bases at J, with 15 bases in the middle. The CDR3 DNA is TGTGCCAGCAGCGTCACGTCAGGGAAGGGCGGGGAGCTGTTTTTT. This translates into CASSVTSGKGGELFF.

There are many counts of this clonotype. The chain carries TRBV7-8 and TRBJ2-5; 10 bases fit TRBD1. J gave up 2 bases and V 5 bases, and 11 bases lay outside the gene matches. The CDR3 extends over 17 amino acids. Germline-derived CDR1 and CDR2 are SGHVS and FQNEAQ. CDR3 DNA sequence: TGTGCCAGCAGCCACCCCGCCGGGACAGGGGTTCAAGAGACCCAGTACTTC. Its translation: CASSHPAGTGVQETQYF.

This clonotype showed up many times. The chain is built from TRBV28 and TRBJ1-2, with a possible D match to TRBD1 (6 bases). Germline CDR1 is MDHEN and CDR2 is SYDVKM. This CDR3 comprises 17 residues. Deletions cut 4 bases from V and 7 bases from J, with 25 bases between. Here the CDR3 DNA reads TGTGCCAGCAGTTCTACCGGGACACACCGTCTAACTGGTGGCTACACCTTC. Amino acid sequence: CASSSTGTHRLTGGYTF.

Ten or more counts support this clonotype. The chain carries TRBV6-5 and TRBJ1-2; 7 positions match TRBD1. This CDR3 is built from 15 residues. The germline V gene has CDR1 MNHEY and CDR2 SVGAGI. Trimming removed 4 bases from V and 2 bases from J; junction bases left unmatched: 7. CDR3 coding DNA: TGTGCCAGCAGTTTCGAGGGGGCGCGAAACTATGGCTACACCTTC. Its protein is CASSFEGARNYGYTF.

This clonotype was seen ten or more times. The V and J genes are TRBV6-5 and TRBJ1-3; tentative D call: TRBD1 (5 bases). Between the trimmed V and J ends, which lost 7 bases and 0 bases, there was a span of 13 bases. The V gene's germline CDR1 is MNHEY and CDR2 SVGAGI. The CDR3 is 15 amino acids. CDR3 bases: TGTGCCAGCACCTCTCGACAGCTCTCTGGAAACACCATATATTTT. The encoded protein is CASTSRQLSGNTIYF.

This clonotype was counted many times. The chain is built from TRBV7-9 and TRBJ2-5, with 8 bases that match TRBD1. V gave up 5 bases and J gave up 4 bases; unmatched junction bases: 6. CDR3 length equals 14 residues. Looked up from germline, CDR1 is SEHNR and CDR2 is FQNEAQ (reference sequence). CDR3 protein: CASSRGQGRETQYF. The CDR3 nucleotides are TGTGCCAGCAGCCGCGGACAGGGAAGAGAGACCCAGTACTTC.

CDR3 nucleotides: TGTGCCAGCAGCCAATGGAGAGACAATGAGCAGTTCTTC. Encoded protein: CASSQWRDNEQFF. The chain joins TRBV16 to TRBJ2-1; D ambiguous. The germline CDR1 and CDR2 sequences are KGHSY and FQNENV. V was cut by 1 base and J by 5 bases, with 6 bases left in between. This CDR3 comprises 13 residues.

This clonotype was picked up a small number of times. The genes are TRBV20-1 and TRBJ1-4; D not resolved. The CDR3 consists of 13 residues. With 5 bases removed from V and 4 bases from J, the gap between germline ends came to 11 bases. In germline, CDR1 is DFQATT, CDR2 SNEGSKA (reference sequence). The CDR3 protein is CSAAARINEKLFF. Here the CDR3 DNA reads TGCAGTGCTGCAGCCCGTATTAATGAAAAACTGTTTTTT.

This clonotype has a count of ten or more. The chain couples TRBV28 to TRBJ1-5; TRBD1 might be the D (6 bases). Looked up from germline, CDR1 is MDHEN and CDR2 is SYDVKM. The ends were cut back, 2 bases at V and 9 bases at J, with 11 bases in the middle. The length of the CDR3 is 13 residues. The DNA for the CDR3 is TGTGCCAGCAGTTTAACAGGGAAGTGGCCCCAGCATTTT. It is translated as CASSLTGKWPQHF.

This clonotype was seen many times. The chain couples TRBV5-5 to TRBJ2-3; TRBD2 matches 7 bases. The CDR3 consists of 15 residues. V lost 3 bases to trimming and J lost 4 bases; unmatched junction nucleotides: 8. CDR1 is SGHKS and CDR2 is YYEKEE in the germline V gene (reference sequence). CDR3 in DNA: TGTGCCAGCAGCTCCCCGCGGGGGAAAGCAGATACGCAGTATTTT. This gives the protein CASSSPRGKADTQYF.

Many counts were recorded for this clonotype. The chain employs TRBV4-1 and TRBJ2-7; the match to TRBD2 covers 8 bases. V gave up 2 bases and J gave up 2 bases; unmatched junction bases: 2. Germline CDR1 and CDR2: MGHRA and YSYEKL. The CDR3 runs to 14 residues. DNA for the CDR3: TGCGCCAGCAGCCAAACTAGCGGTGCCTACGAGCAGTACTTC. Its translation is CASSQTSGAYEQYF.

The V call is TRBV24-1, the J call TRBJ2-1, with 8 bases matching TRBD2. The CDR3 is 19 amino acids. The V gene's germline CDR1 is KGHDR and CDR2 SFDVKD. The V segment lost 3 bases and the J segment 5 bases; nucleotides outside the gene matches: 17. Written as DNA, the CDR3 is TGTGCCACCAGTGATGCCCAGCGGGAGTGGAGAGGGATAAACAATGAGCAGTTCTTC. Translation: CATSDAQREWRGINNEQFF.